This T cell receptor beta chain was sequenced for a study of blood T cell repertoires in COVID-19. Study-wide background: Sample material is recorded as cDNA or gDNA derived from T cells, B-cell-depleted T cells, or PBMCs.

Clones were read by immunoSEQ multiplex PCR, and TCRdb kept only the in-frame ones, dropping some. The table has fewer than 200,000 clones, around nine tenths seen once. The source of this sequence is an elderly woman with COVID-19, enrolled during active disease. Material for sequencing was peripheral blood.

The CDR3 is CSGGEQSGIQYF. CDR3 coding DNA: TGCAGTGGGGGCGAACAATCTGGCATTCAGTACTTC. The chain joins TRBV29-1 to TRBJ2-4, with D possibly TRBD1 on 6 matching bases. Germline V gene data show CDR1 as SQVTM and CDR2 as ANQGSEA. CDR3 length equals 12 residues.